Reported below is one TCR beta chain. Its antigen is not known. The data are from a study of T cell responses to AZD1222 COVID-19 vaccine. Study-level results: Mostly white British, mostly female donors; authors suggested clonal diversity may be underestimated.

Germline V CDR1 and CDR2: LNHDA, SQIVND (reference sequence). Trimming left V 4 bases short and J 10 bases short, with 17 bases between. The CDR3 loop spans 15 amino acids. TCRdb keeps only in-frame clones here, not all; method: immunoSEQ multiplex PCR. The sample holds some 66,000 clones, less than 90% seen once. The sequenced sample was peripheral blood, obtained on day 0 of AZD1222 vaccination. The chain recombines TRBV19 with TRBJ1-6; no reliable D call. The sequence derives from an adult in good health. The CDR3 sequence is CASSTNRELGSPLHF. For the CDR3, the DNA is TGTGCCAGTAGTACGAATCGAGAGTTGGGGTCACCCCTCCACTTT. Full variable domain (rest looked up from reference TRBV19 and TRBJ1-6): DGGITQSPKYLFRKEGQNVTLSCEQNLNHDAMYWYRQDPGQGLRLIYYSQIVNDFQKGDIAEGYSVSREKKESFPLTVTSAQKNPTAFYLCASSTNRELGSPLHFGNGTRLTVT.